These 29 T cell receptor beta chains were all obtained from the same sample, sequenced in a study of resident and recirculating memory T cells in vitiligo. Using immunoSEQ multiplex PCR, the repertoire was profiled, and TCRdb retains in-frame clones only, with some absent. Seen here are tens of thousands of clones, roughly 92% observed once, and the top ten hold just under 5%. Sequencing used blood. The receptor source for this set is a male donor with vitiligo.

The chain recombines TRBV28 with TRBJ2-7; maybe TRBD2 (5 bases). The V end lost 6 bases, the J end lost 0 bases, and 15 bases lay between the germline ends. CDR1 and CDR2 (germline): MDHEN, SYDVKM. CDR3 size: 15 residues. The DNA of the CDR3 is TGTGCCAGCAGCAGTTGGTCGGGAAGCTCCTACGAGCAGTACTTC. This translates into CASSSWSGSSYEQYF.

The CDR3 DNA sequence: TGTGCCAGCAGCTTTCGCCAACTATCTAACGAGCAGTACTTC. It codes for CASSFRQLSNEQYF. This chain connects TRBV11-2 to TRBJ2-7; unclear D gene. V was shortened by 3 bases and J by 5 bases, with 14 bases between the two germline ends. Germline V gene sequence: CDR1 SGHAT, CDR2 FQNNGV. This CDR3 is built from 14 residues.

This chain links TRBV28 with TRBJ1-4, with TRBD1 as a possible D gene (6 bases). This CDR3 comprises 15 residues. Germline loops: CDR1 MDHEN, CDR2 SYDVKM. The V and J ends lost 3 bases and 3 bases respectively, with 11 bases between them. Written as DNA, the CDR3 is TGTGCCAGCAGTTTGACAGGAGTCGCTAATGAAAAACTGTTTTTT. Its protein product is CASSLTGVANEKLFF.

The rearrangement links TRBV6-5 to TRBJ1-1, with D uncertain. The CDR3 consists of 15 residues. Germline V CDR1 and CDR2: MNHEY, SVGAGI. Trimming pared 6 bases from V and 1 base from J, leaving 15 bases between. In DNA form, the CDR3 reads TGTGCCAGCAGCCCCCCATATGGGCCGAACACTGAAGCTTTCTTT. Its protein product is CASSPPYGPNTEAFF.

Points on this clone: Other DNA sequences in this specimen translate into the identical CDR3. The gene calls are TRBV6-6 and TRBJ2-7; TRBD1 matches 9 bases. Germline V CDR1 and CDR2: MNHNY, SVGAGI (reference sequence). This CDR3 spans 14 amino acids. The V gene end was trimmed by 3 bases and the J gene end by 3 bases; junction bases not matched to a gene: 3. CDR3 residues: CASSYGTGHYEQYF. The CDR3 DNA follows: TGTGCCAGCAGTTATGGGACAGGGCACTACGAGCAGTACTTC.

There are a few counts of this clone. This chain connects TRBV7-9 to TRBJ1-1; D gene unclear. The CDR3 totals 15 residues. Trimming pared 5 bases from V and 1 base from J, leaving 14 bases between. Looked up from germline, CDR1 is SEHNR and CDR2 is FQNEAQ (reference sequence). This CDR3 reads CASSPGSIPNTEAFF. The CDR3, as DNA: TGTGCCAGCAGCCCCGGGTCCATCCCGAACACTGAAGCTTTCTTT.

The chain employs TRBV11-3 and TRBJ2-7, with 14 nucleotides matching TRBD2. The CDR3 is 14 amino acids. With 5 bases clipped from V and 7 bases from J, the junction kept 4 bases outside the gene matches. Germline V gene sequence: CDR1 SGHNT, CDR2 YENEEA. The CDR3 nucleotides read TGTGCCAGCAGCGGGACTAGCGGGGGAAGGGAGCAGTACTTC. As protein: CASSGTSGGREQYF.

The chain uses TRBV5-6 and TRBJ2-3, with 10 nucleotides matching TRBD2. The CDR3 spans 15 residues. Per the germline V gene, CDR1 is SGHDT and CDR2 is YYEEEE. With V trimmed by 1 base and J by 4 bases, 3 bases remained unmatched. The CDR3 spells CASSLRAGGPDTQYF. CDR3 nucleotide sequence: TGTGCCAGCAGCTTGCGAGCGGGGGGGCCAGATACGCAGTATTTT.

This clone was counted once. The genes are TRBV9 and TRBJ2-5; maybe TRBD2 (5 bases). CDR1 and CDR2 from the germline V gene are SGDLS and YYNGEE. V was cut by 4 bases and J by 2 bases, with 18 bases left in between. The CDR3 spans 16 residues. Here the CDR3 DNA reads TGTGCCAGCAGCCACCAGGACTGGCCCGAACAAGAGACCCAGTACTTC. Protein sequence: CASSHQDWPEQETQYF.

The sample holds one count of this clone. J is TRBJ2-3 and V is TRBV4-1; D unresolved. V was clipped by 2 bases and J by 2 bases, with 11 bases between them. The CDR3 sequence is 15 residues long. Germline CDR1 reads MGHRA; CDR2 reads YSYEKL. The CDR3 loop reads CASSQSAALTDTQYF. For the CDR3, the DNA is TGCGCCAGCAGCCAATCTGCGGCACTCACAGATACGCAGTATTTT.

V gene TRBV19 combines with J gene TRBJ1-1, with 7 bases identical to TRBD1. The CDR3 contains 14 residues. The V segment lost 10 bases and the J segment 7 bases; nucleotides outside the gene matches: 15. Germline CDR1 LNHDA, CDR2 SQIVND (reference sequence). The CDR3 DNA sequence: TGTGCCACCCTTGACCCGGGACAGTCGTTTGAAGCTTTCTTT. This translates into CATLDPGQSFEAFF.

V is TRBV5-4 and J is TRBJ2-7, with 7 bases fitting TRBD1. Germline assignment: CDR1 SGHNT and CDR2 YYREEE (reference sequence). The CDR3 totals 12 residues. V was pared by 4 bases and J by 6 bases, with 4 bases of the junction left unmatched. Written as DNA, the CDR3 is TGTGCCAGCAGCCTAACAGGGGTCGAGCAGTACTTC. This encodes CASSLTGVEQYF. The variable domain in full, completed from reference TRBV5-4 and TRBJ2-7, reads ETGVTQSPTHLIKTRGQQVTLRCSSQSGHNTVSWYQQALGQGPQFIFQYYREEENGRGNFPPRFSGLQFPNYSSELNVNALELDDSALYLCASSLTGVEQYFGPGTRLTVT.

This chain connects TRBV5-1 to TRBJ1-5, with D perhaps TRBD1 (5 bases). With 5 bases removed from V and 5 bases from J, the gap between germline ends came to 20 bases. The CDR3 extends over 16 amino acids. Germline V gives CDR1 SGHRS, CDR2 YFSETQ. The CDR3 here is CASRSGDSKGDQPQHF. CDR3 bases: TGCGCCAGCAGGAGTGGGGACTCTAAAGGAGATCAGCCCCAGCATTTT.

This chain connects TRBV11-3 to TRBJ2-2; no definite D call. CDR1 SGHNT and CDR2 YENEEA come from the germline V gene. This CDR3 is built from 13 residues. V was trimmed by 5 bases and J by 0 bases, leaving 4 bases between them. In DNA, the CDR3 is TGTGCCAGCAGCCGTCCGAACACCGGGGAGCTGTTTTTT. Translation gives CASSRPNTGELFF.

CDR3 sequence (DNA): TGTGCCAGCAGCCTAACGGGGACTAATCGGGAGACCCAGTACTTC. Amino acids: CASSLTGTNRETQYF. The chain uses TRBV7-2 and TRBJ2-5; TRBD2 matches 7 bases. J gave up 5 bases and V 5 bases, and 11 bases lay outside the gene matches. The CDR3 contains 15 residues. Germline CDR1 SGHTA, CDR2 FQGNSA.

This clone has a single count. The V call is TRBV19, the J call TRBJ1-5, with 9 positions matching TRBD1. The CDR3 length is 19 residues. V lost 8 bases, J lost 2 bases, and 19 bases stayed unmatched. Germline-derived CDR1 and CDR2 are LNHDA and SQIVND (reference sequence). CDR3 sequence: CASHVTGGPTPNRNQPQHF. CDR3 coding DNA: TGTGCCAGTCATGTTACAGGGGGCCCTACCCCTAATCGCAATCAGCCCCAGCATTTT.

The genes are TRBV18 and TRBJ2-1; 9 positions match TRBD1. V lost 3 bases to trimming and J lost 0 bases; unmatched junction nucleotides: 0. The CDR3 has 15 amino acids. From germline, CDR1 is KGHSH and CDR2 LQKENI. The CDR3 spells CASSPTGGSYNEQFF. The CDR3 DNA is TGTGCCAGCTCACCGACAGGGGGCTCCTACAATGAGCAGTTCTTC.

The CDR3 reads CSVEEEWDIPGVASGANVLTF. The DNA for the CDR3 is TGCAGCGTTGAAGAGGAGTGGGACATCCCAGGGGTGGCCTCTGGGGCCAACGTCCTGACTTTC. The chain is built from TRBV29-1 and TRBJ2-6, with D possibly TRBD1 on 6 matching bases. CDR1 and CDR2 (germline): SQVTM, ANQGSEA. The CDR3 length is 21 residues. The V end lost 0 bases, the J end lost 0 bases, and 24 bases lay between the germline ends.

With respect to this clone: The same CDR3 is also encoded by other DNA sequences in this sample. The chain links TRBV7-2 to TRBJ2-7; TRBD2 is a possible D gene (6 bases). The CDR3 sequence is 14 residues long. The germline gives CDR1 SGHTA, CDR2 FQGNSA. V was cut by 0 bases and J by 2 bases, with 8 bases left in between. The chain's CDR3 is CASSLAGGAYEQYF. In DNA form, the CDR3 reads TGTGCCAGCAGCTTAGCGGGGGGAGCCTACGAGCAGTACTTC.

The chain has TRBV5-1 and TRBJ2-2, with 11 bases fitting TRBD1. This CDR3 has 15 amino acids. CDR1 is SGHRS and CDR2 is YFSETQ in the germline V gene. Unmatched junction bases numbered 5, after V lost 4 bases and J lost 6 bases. In nucleotides, the CDR3 is TGCGCCAGCAGCGAGGGGACAGGGGGTCCCGGGGAGCTGTTTTTT. Amino acids: CASSEGTGGPGELFF.

The chain combines TRBV5-4 with TRBJ2-3; 10 bases map to TRBD2. This CDR3 spans 16 amino acids. V dropped 3 bases and J dropped 0; count of bases not matched to a gene: 4. CDR1 is SGHNT and CDR2 is YYREEE in the germline V gene (reference sequence). CDR3 sequence: CASSWASGGSTDTQYF. CDR3 nucleotides: TGTGCCAGCAGCTGGGCTAGCGGGGGAAGCACAGATACGCAGTATTTT.

The chain employs TRBV9 and TRBJ2-7; tentatively, D is TRBD2 (7 bases). CDR3 length: 14 residues. Trimming took off 0 bases at V and 5 bases at J, with 12 bases between the two ends. Per germline, CDR1 SGDLS and CDR2 YYNGEE. CDR3 loop: CASSVGAGAHEQYF. The CDR3 bases are TGTGCCAGCAGCGTAGGGGCGGGGGCTCACGAGCAGTACTTC.

Note on this clone: At the DNA level, this CDR3 is encoded by other sequences in the same sample as well. The V gene is TRBV9, the J gene TRBJ1-1; D gene unclear. Trimming took off 7 bases at V and 1 base at J, with 8 bases between the two ends. This CDR3 region has 12 residues. The V gene's germline CDR1 is SGDLS and CDR2 YYNGEE. The CDR3 nucleotides read TGTGCCAGCTCTCCAGGGAACACTGAAGCTTTCTTT. Its translation is CASSPGNTEAFF.

DNA for the CDR3: TGTGCCAGCAGCGGGCCCGGATCCCTAACCTACGAGCAGTACTTC. Translating gives CASSGPGSLTYEQYF. The chain carries TRBV7-2 and TRBJ2-7, with no clear D. V was trimmed by 5 bases and J by 2 bases, leaving 16 bases between them. This CDR3 has 15 residues. Looked up from germline, CDR1 is SGHTA and CDR2 is FQGNSA.

V usage is TRBV7-8 and J usage is TRBJ1-2; 10 nucleotides align to TRBD1. Per the germline V gene, CDR1 is SGHVS and CDR2 is FQNEAQ. This CDR3 has 14 residues. The J segment lost 4 bases and the V segment lost 4 bases, leaving 3 bases of the junction unmatched. The CDR3 reads CASSSTGGGYGYTF. CDR3 nucleotides: TGTGCCAGCAGCTCGACAGGGGGCGGCTATGGCTACACCTTC.

The chain uses TRBV18 and TRBJ1-5; no firm D call. The CDR3 totals 16 residues. The V end was cut by 6 bases, the J end by 3 bases, with 18 bases between. CDR1 is KGHSH and CDR2 is LQKENI in the germline V gene. The CDR3 coding sequence is TGTGCCAGCTCCCTCAGCGCGACGGGAGTCAATCAGCCCCAGCATTTT. It codes for CASSLSATGVNQPQHF.

The chain is built from TRBV9 and TRBJ1-2, with TRBD1 identical over 7 bases. The ends lost 3 bases at V and 0 bases at J; junction bases unmatched: 5. The CDR3 covers 15 residues. CDR1 is SGDLS, CDR2 YYNGEE, per germline. In DNA, the CDR3 is TGTGCCAGCAGCGCCAGACAGGGTACTAACTATGGCTACACCTTC. Protein: CASSARQGTNYGYTF. The full variable domain, its missing parts supplied by reference TRBV9 and TRBJ1-2, is DSGVTQTPKHLITATGQRVTLRCSPRSGDLSVYWYQQSLDQGLQFLIQYYNGEERAKGNILERFSAQQFPDLHSELNLSSLELGDSALYFCASSARQGTNYGYTFGSGTRLTVV.

This chain uses TRBV19 with TRBJ1-5, with 8 bases identical to TRBD1. This CDR3 is 17 amino acids long. In germline, CDR1 is LNHDA, CDR2 SQIVND (reference sequence). J lost 7 bases, V lost 4 bases, and 15 bases had no gene match. This CDR3 is CASSTSANGQGGQPQHF. As DNA, the CDR3 is TGTGCCAGTAGTACGTCGGCGAACGGACAGGGAGGCCAGCCCCAGCATTTT.

This clone was detected only a few times. The chain carries TRBV30 and TRBJ1-5, with D unresolved. Trimming took off 4 bases at V and 3 bases at J, with 13 bases between the two ends. CDR1 and CDR2 from the germline V gene are GTSNPN and SVGIG (reference sequence). The CDR3 totals 14 residues. In nucleotides, the CDR3 is TGTGCCTGGACCCATCCGGTCTACAATCAGCCCCAGCATTTT. Translating gives CAWTHPVYNQPQHF.